This T cell receptor beta chain was recovered during a study of CXCR3-negative and CXCR3-positive naive CD8 T cells. All TRB cDNA libraries came from 5' RACE performed with UMI labels. Following a re-call of the 5' RACE reads, TCRdb has one entry per CDR3 protein and lacks DNA. Across 84,000 or so distinct CDR3 sequences, the top ten clones capture over 0.4% of the sample. In the case of this clonotype: The antigen remains undetermined.

Study results and caveats: Naive cells that were CXCR3-positive had more hydrophobic TRB CDR3s (compared with CXCR3-negative naive cells).

The sequence was obtained from a human donor in good health. Some clones in this sample may be carry-over from other donors' samples. The sequencing sample was made of naive CXCR3+ CD8+ T cells from blood. Subset noted: CD45RO-CCR7+CD27+CD95- naive CD8+ T cells expressing CXCR3 (TNR3+).

CDR3 region: CASSSTRGTGIPYEQYF. This chain connects TRBV28 to TRBJ2-7; lacking DNA, the TRBD1 call made by TCRdb goes unchecked. Germline lookup yields CDR1 MDHEN and CDR2 SYDVKM. The CDR3 is 17 residues long.